The 30 T cell receptor beta chains below come from one sample, sequenced in a study of CD8+ T cells in alopecia areata. Sequencing used cDNA as its template, made by extracting RNA and reverse transcribing it. This table comes from immunoSEQ multiplex PCR, and its TCRdb copy is limited to in-frame clones, with some not included. The table records some 190,000 clones, over 55% of them present only once. Noted treatment: oral pan-JAK inhibitor, 5-10 mg twice daily. The sample consisted of CD4+ T cells sorted from blood, taken at week 24, from a patient treated with tofacitinib. The receptors were sampled from a human donor with alopecia areata.

The V call is TRBV7-6, the J call TRBJ2-1; 7 bases are shared with TRBD1. J lost 2 bases, V lost 5 bases, and 9 bases had no gene match. The CDR3 extends over 16 amino acids. CDR1 and CDR2 (germline): SGHVS, FNYEAQ. The CDR3 is CASSLSTGATYNEQFF. For the CDR3, the DNA is TGTGCCAGCAGCCTTAGTACAGGGGCAACCTACAATGAGCAGTTCTTC.

The chain's CDR3 is CASSPLPGQGRGEQYF. CDR3 coding DNA: TGTGCCAGCAGCCCCCTACCGGGACAGGGTCGAGGGGAGCAGTACTTC. This chain links TRBV7-3 with TRBJ2-7; TRBD1 matches 9 bases. The V segment lost 5 bases and the J segment 7 bases; nucleotides outside the gene matches: 15. Germline assignment: CDR1 SGHTA and CDR2 FQGTGA. This CDR3 is 16 amino acids long.

The V and J genes are TRBV5-6 and TRBJ2-1, with 9 bases aligning to TRBD1. The ends lost 2 bases at V and 6 bases at J; junction bases unmatched: 9. This CDR3 contains 16 residues. The germline V gene encodes CDR1 SGHDT and CDR2 YYEEEE. Here the CDR3 reads CASSFLRDRVVNEQFF. CDR3 nucleotides: TGTGCCAGCAGCTTTTTACGGGACAGGGTCGTCAATGAGCAGTTCTTC.

V usage is TRBV5-6 and J usage is TRBJ2-7; tentatively, D is TRBD1 (5 bases). CDR1 is SGHDT and CDR2 is YYEEEE in the germline V gene. Between the trimmed V and J ends, which lost 3 bases and 6 bases, there was a span of 22 bases. CDR3 size: 16 residues. Here the CDR3 DNA reads TGTGCCAGCAGCTCATCGTTGTTAGGACCCCAGGGCGAGCAGTACTTC. This codes for CASSSSLLGPQGEQYF.

The V gene is TRBV13, the J gene TRBJ2-2, with D unresolved. CDR3 length: 15 amino acids. Germline assignment: CDR1 PRHDT and CDR2 FYEKMQ (reference sequence). V was trimmed by 5 bases and J by 4 bases, leaving 14 bases between them. CDR3 coding DNA: TGTGCCAGCAGCCTTGAAGGGCTTTCCACCGGGGAGCTGTTTTTT. This sequence encodes CASSLEGLSTGELFF.

The chain uses TRBV27 and TRBJ1-6; D gene ambiguous. The CDR3 is made up of 12 amino acids. The germline V gene encodes CDR1 MNHEY and CDR2 SMNVEV (reference sequence). V was clipped by 4 bases and J by 10 bases, with 8 bases between them. The CDR3 DNA is TGTGCCAGCAGTTCCCCCCTATCACCCCTCCACTTT. It yields the protein CASSSPLSPLHF.

The table lists this clone with a few counts. The gene calls are TRBV7-2 and TRBJ2-5; 7 bases agree with TRBD1. This CDR3 contains 14 residues. Germline CDR1 reads SGHTA; CDR2 reads FQGNSA. Trimming cost V 5 bases and J 10 bases; bases outside gene matches: 13. The CDR3 loop is CASSTDRDSPLQYF. CDR3 coding DNA: TGTGCCAGCAGCACCGACCGGGACAGCCCACTCCAGTACTTC.

V and J are TRBV5-1 and TRBJ2-5; 8 bases match TRBD2. J gave up 1 base and V 4 bases, and 6 bases lay outside the gene matches. The CDR3 covers 15 residues. The germline V gene encodes CDR1 SGHRS and CDR2 YFSETQ. The chain's CDR3 is CASSIQTSVQETQYF. The CDR3 nucleotides are TGCGCCAGCAGCATCCAGACTAGCGTCCAAGAGACCCAGTACTTC.

The genes are TRBV7-8 and TRBJ2-1, with 8 bases identical to TRBD1. V trimming: 5 bases; J trimming: 5 bases; junction bases outside the gene matches: 11. This CDR3 has 16 amino acids. Germline CDR1 is SGHVS and CDR2 is FQNEAQ. In nucleotides, the CDR3 is TGTGCCAGCAGCCCAAGGACAGGGCTGTCCCACAATGAGCAGTTCTTC. This codes for CASSPRTGLSHNEQFF.

The V call is TRBV29-1, the J call TRBJ2-5, with TRBD2 as a possible D gene (5 bases). The CDR3 loop spans 11 amino acids. Trimming removed 8 bases from V and 5 bases from J, with 12 bases in between. Germline-derived CDR1 and CDR2 are SQVTM and ANQGSEA. The CDR3 protein is CSMRRGETQYF. The CDR3 region has the DNA TGCAGCATGCGAAGAGGGGAGACCCAGTACTTC.

Of note for this clone: Other DNA sequences in the same sample also yield this CDR3. This sequence joins TRBV29-1 and TRBJ1-1; TRBD1 might be the D (5 bases). The CDR3 sequence is 13 residues long. Between the trimmed V and J ends, which lost 4 bases and 2 bases, there was a span of 11 bases. Germline V gene sequence: CDR1 SQVTM, CDR2 ANQGSEA. The CDR3 loop reads CSVGGVLNTEAFF. The CDR3 region has the DNA TGCAGCGTTGGGGGGGTGCTTAACACTGAAGCTTTCTTT.

This clone appeared a few times. V and J are TRBV5-1 and TRBJ2-5; possibly TRBD1 or TRBD2 for D (5 bases each). The germline V and J ends were trimmed by 1 base and 5 bases, with 15 bases remaining between them. The CDR3 is 15 residues long. Per germline, CDR1 SGHRS and CDR2 YFSETQ. CDR3 sequence: CASSLSGTPKETQYF. CDR3 coding DNA: TGCGCCAGCAGCTTGTCCGGGACCCCGAAGGAGACCCAGTACTTC.

This clone occurred a few times. This chain joins TRBV18 and TRBJ2-4; 8 bases map to TRBD1. Germline lookup yields CDR1 KGHSH and CDR2 LQKENI. This CDR3 has 18 residues. With V trimmed by 0 bases and J by 4 bases, 11 bases remained unmatched. DNA of the CDR3: TGTGCCAGCTCACCACCGGTAGCCGAGACAGGGGCGAAAAACATTCAGTACTTC. This sequence encodes CASSPPVAETGAKNIQYF.

The gene calls are TRBV13 and TRBJ1-1, with D maybe TRBD1 (6 bases). The CDR3 loop spans 11 amino acids. V lost 2 bases, J lost 12 bases, and 10 bases lay in between. Germline V gives CDR1 PRHDT, CDR2 FYEKMQ (reference sequence). The CDR3 DNA reads as TGTGCCAGCAGCTTATACAGGGATACTTTCTTT. Translation gives CASSLYRDTFF.

The CDR3: CASSFGTGVPNEKLFF. The CDR3, as DNA: TGTGCCAGCAGTTTCGGGACAGGGGTTCCTAATGAAAAACTGTTTTTT. This chain connects TRBV27 to TRBJ1-4, with 10 bases fitting TRBD1. The CDR3 spans 16 residues. The germline V gene encodes CDR1 MNHEY and CDR2 SMNVEV (reference sequence). Trimming at V came to 3 bases and at J to 3 bases, leaving 4 bases not matched to a gene.

This rearrangement joins TRBV29-1 to TRBJ2-5; D perhaps matches TRBD2 (5 bases). Germline V lookup: CDR1 SQVTM, CDR2 ANQGSEA. The CDR3 has 19 residues. V was trimmed by 2 bases and J by 4 bases, leaving 29 bases between them. CDR3 nucleotides: TGCAGCGTTGAAACTAGAATAGGACCCAGATTTGGTAAACGAGAGACCCAGTACTTC. Its protein product is CSVETRIGPRFGKRETQYF.

The chain couples TRBV19 to TRBJ1-1, with 7 positions matching TRBD1. The CDR3 has 13 amino acids. CDR1 is LNHDA and CDR2 is SQIVND in the germline V gene (reference sequence). Unmatched junction bases numbered 8, after V lost 7 bases and J lost 6 bases. The CDR3 loop is CASIDRGTAEAFF. The CDR3 DNA sequence: TGTGCCAGTATCGATAGGGGGACAGCTGAAGCTTTCTTT.

The V call is TRBV29-1, the J call TRBJ1-2; tentative D call: TRBD1 (5 bases). The CDR3 consists of 12 residues. Trimming removed 5 bases at V and 4 bases at J, with 11 bases between. Germline CDR1 SQVTM, CDR2 ANQGSEA. This CDR3 reads CSVPGGSYGYTF. CDR3 DNA: TGCAGCGTTCCCGGGGGGTCCTATGGCTACACCTTC.

The rearrangement uses TRBV29-1 and TRBJ2-5, with D maybe TRBD2 (5 bases). The CDR3 has 12 residues. Germline V CDR1 and CDR2: SQVTM, ANQGSEA. Trimming took off 4 bases at V and 3 bases at J, with 9 bases between the two ends. This CDR3 reads CSVGRGKETQYF. CDR3 in DNA: TGCAGCGTTGGGCGAGGGAAAGAGACCCAGTACTTC.

J is TRBJ2-7 and V is TRBV4-1; D might be TRBD1 (5 bases). The CDR3 has 14 residues. The V end was cut by 5 bases, the J end by 2 bases, with 13 bases between. Per germline, CDR1 MGHRA and CDR2 YSYEKL. The CDR3 sequence is CASSSLDTAYEQYF. In DNA, the CDR3 is TGCGCCAGCAGCAGCCTGGACACGGCCTACGAGCAGTACTTC.

V and J are TRBV4-3 and TRBJ2-7, with D perhaps TRBD2 (5 bases). V was cut by 6 bases and J by 0 bases, with 15 bases left in between. Germline-derived CDR1 and CDR2 are LGHNA and YSLEER. This CDR3 spans 15 amino acids. Here the CDR3 DNA reads TGCGCCAGCAGAGAAGACCGGGGTAGCTCCTACGAGCAGTACTTC. The encoded protein is CASREDRGSSYEQYF.

This clone has only a few counts. The chain has TRBV5-6 and TRBJ1-2, with D uncertain. CDR3 size: 15 residues. Trimming removed 0 bases at V and 2 bases at J, with 11 bases between. Germline V CDR1 and CDR2: SGHDT, YYEEEE. CDR3 residues: CASSLDPASNYGYTF. CDR3 DNA sequence: TGTGCCAGCAGCTTGGATCCAGCCTCCAACTATGGCTACACCTTC.

The chain joins TRBV19 to TRBJ1-2; D remains unclear. CDR1 LNHDA and CDR2 SQIVND come from the germline V gene (reference sequence). The V end lost 3 bases, the J end lost 7 bases, and 9 bases lay between the germline ends. CDR3 length: 12 residues. CDR3 amino acids: CASSIDVSGYTF. CDR3 bases: TGTGCCAGTAGTATCGACGTCAGTGGCTACACCTTC.

The rearrangement uses TRBV10-3 and TRBJ1-2, with D possibly being TRBD1 (5 bases). This CDR3 is built from 14 residues. The V end was cut by 6 bases, the J end by 5 bases, with 16 bases between. CDR1 is ENHRY and CDR2 is SYGVKD in the germline V gene. CDR3 sequence: CAIRPTGTQYGYTF. CDR3 sequence (DNA): TGTGCCATCAGACCGACCGGGACGCAGTATGGCTACACCTTC.

This chain joins TRBV7-2 and TRBJ2-7; D may be TRBD1 (5 bases). Deletions cut 1 base from V and 0 bases from J, with 13 bases between. This CDR3 has 16 amino acids. CDR1 and CDR2 (germline): SGHTA, FQGNSA. The CDR3 loop is CASSLGGIRSSYEQYF. CDR3 bases: TGTGCCAGCAGCTTAGGGGGCATTCGGAGCTCCTACGAGCAGTACTTC.

The rearrangement links TRBV29-1 to TRBJ1-1, with TRBD1 as a possible D gene (5 bases). This CDR3 region has 15 residues. Trimming stripped 0 bases from V and 3 bases from J, with 14 bases between. In germline, CDR1 is SQVTM, CDR2 ANQGSEA. CDR3 DNA sequence: TGCAGCGTTGAAGATCCGAGGGGAAGGTACACTGAAGCTTTCTTT. Amino acids: CSVEDPRGRYTEAFF.

This clone was found a few times. This chain joins TRBV9 and TRBJ2-5; the match to TRBD1 covers 9 bases. The CDR3 sequence is 15 residues long. Germline CDR1 SGDLS, CDR2 YYNGEE. After removal of 4 bases from V and 5 bases from J, the junction contained 9 bases not matched to a gene. As DNA, the CDR3 is TGTGCCAGCAGCCCGAGGGACAGGGATGGGGAGACCCAGTACTTC. This sequence encodes CASSPRDRDGETQYF.

The chain employs TRBV29-1 and TRBJ2-7; D is unclear. The CDR3 consists of 13 residues. Germline-derived CDR1 and CDR2 are SQVTM and ANQGSEA. V lost 6 bases to trimming and J lost 2 bases, with 14 bases between them. The CDR3 DNA follows: TGCAGCGTCCAACAGAGTTTTCCCTACGAGCAGTACTTC. Translating gives CSVQQSFPYEQYF.

This clone was seen only a few times. V usage is TRBV30 and J usage is TRBJ1-6; 7 nucleotides align to TRBD1. This CDR3 has 15 amino acids. Trimming at V came to 0 bases and at J to 9 bases, leaving 8 bases not matched to a gene. Germline loops: CDR1 GTSNPN, CDR2 SVGIG (reference sequence). The CDR3 nucleotides read TGTGCCTGGAGTGTAATGGAGGGGGCGAGTTCACCCCTCCACTTT. As protein: CAWSVMEGASSPLHF.

The chain combines TRBV11-2 with TRBJ1-4; D is perhaps TRBD1 (5 bases). The CDR3 length is 15 residues. Germline lookup yields CDR1 SGHAT and CDR2 FQNNGV. The germline V and J ends were trimmed by 4 bases and 0 bases, with 9 bases remaining between them. The CDR3 nucleotides are TGTGCCAGCAGCTCCGGGACCACAACTAATGAAAAACTGTTTTTT. It encodes CASSSGTTTNEKLFF.